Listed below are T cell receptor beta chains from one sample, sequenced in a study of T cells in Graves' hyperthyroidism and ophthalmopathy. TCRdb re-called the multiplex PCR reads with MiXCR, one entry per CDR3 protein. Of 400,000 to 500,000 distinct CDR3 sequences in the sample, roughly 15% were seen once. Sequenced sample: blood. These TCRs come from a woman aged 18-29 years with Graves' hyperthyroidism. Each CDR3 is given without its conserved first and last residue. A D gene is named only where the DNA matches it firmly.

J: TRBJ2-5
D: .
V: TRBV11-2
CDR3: ASSPGPNGETQY

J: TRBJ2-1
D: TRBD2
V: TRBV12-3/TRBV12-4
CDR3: ASRPGLAGDYEQF

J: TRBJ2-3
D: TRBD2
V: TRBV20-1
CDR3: SASNGPEGTSGVTDTQY

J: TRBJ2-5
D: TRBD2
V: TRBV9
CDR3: ASSVGVAGPQETQY

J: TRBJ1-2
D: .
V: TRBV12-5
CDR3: ASGYLQGGYT

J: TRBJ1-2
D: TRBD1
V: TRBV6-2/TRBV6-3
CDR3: ASSYGTGNGYT

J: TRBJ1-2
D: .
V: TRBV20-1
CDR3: SARKPAYGYT

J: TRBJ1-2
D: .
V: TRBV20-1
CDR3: SARVPPGVSYT

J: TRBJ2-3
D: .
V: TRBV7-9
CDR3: ASSQSRRGRTDTQY

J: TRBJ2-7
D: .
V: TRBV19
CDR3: ASSIDGRFSYEQY